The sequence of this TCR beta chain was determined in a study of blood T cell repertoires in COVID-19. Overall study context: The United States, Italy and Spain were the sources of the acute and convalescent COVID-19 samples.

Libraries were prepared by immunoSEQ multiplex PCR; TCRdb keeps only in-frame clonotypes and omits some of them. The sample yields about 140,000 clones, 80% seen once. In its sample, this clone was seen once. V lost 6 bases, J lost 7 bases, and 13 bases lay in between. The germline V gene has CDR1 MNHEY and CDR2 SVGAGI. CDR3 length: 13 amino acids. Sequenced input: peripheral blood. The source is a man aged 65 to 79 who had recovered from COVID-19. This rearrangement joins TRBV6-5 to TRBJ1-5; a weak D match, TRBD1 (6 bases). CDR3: CASRVQGMQPQHF. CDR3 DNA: TGTGCCAGCAGGGTACAGGGTATGCAGCCCCAGCATTTT.